The next 22 T cell receptor beta chains were all read from a single sample in a study of T cells in Graves' hyperthyroidism and ophthalmopathy. RNA transcripts provided the source from which TCR beta CDR3 regions were amplified. The HTBI primer set was used in a first-round RT-PCR of the TCR CDR3. A single record per CDR3 protein comes from TCRdb applying MiXCR to the multiplex PCR reads. The table has about 530,000 distinct CDR3 sequences, 17% seen once. Sequencing input: blood. The receptors derive from a woman aged 18-30 years with Graves' ophthalmopathy.

The sample holds many counts of this clonotype. The V and J genes are TRBV28 and TRBJ2-7, with D possibly being TRBD2 (6 bases). V lost 3 bases and J 2 bases, leaving 14 bases between the germline ends. Germline CDR1 reads MDHEN; CDR2 reads SYDVKM. The CDR3 extends over 15 amino acids. CDR3 loop: CASSFRGSSAYEQYF. CDR3 bases: TGTGCCAGCAGTTTCCGGGGGTCAAGCGCCTACGAGCAGTACTTC.

This clonotype was observed a single time. The J gene is TRBJ1-2, the V gene TRBV4-1; 7 nucleotides match TRBD1. This CDR3 spans 16 amino acids. Per the germline V gene, CDR1 is MGHRA and CDR2 is YSYEKL. The V and J ends lost 2 bases and 2 bases, in that order; junction bases with no gene match: 8. In DNA form, the CDR3 reads TGCGCCAGCAGCCAAATTACGGGACAGAGGAACTATGGCTACACCTTC. This codes for CASSQITGQRNYGYTF.

At least ten counts were recorded for this clonotype. This rearrangement joins TRBV10-3 to TRBJ2-5; 7 bases fit TRBD1. Germline CDR1 ENHRY, CDR2 SYGVKD. The CDR3 loop spans 16 amino acids. Germline trimming cut 1 base from V and 2 bases from J; bases unmatched to any gene: 7. The CDR3, as DNA: TGTGCCATCAGTGAGTTGTATTCGGGACAGCAAGAGACCCAGTACTTC. It specifies CAISELYSGQQETQYF.

This clonotype appeared many times. The chain has TRBV2 and TRBJ1-1; D is undetermined. V dropped 6 bases and J dropped 1 base, with 9 bases sitting between them. Per the germline V gene, CDR1 is SNHLY and CDR2 is FYNNEI. CDR3 length: 13 amino acids. CDR3 loop: CASSPEGNTEAFF. In DNA form, the CDR3 reads TGTGCCAGCAGCCCTGAAGGGAACACTGAAGCTTTCTTT.

The chain is built from TRBV3-1 and TRBJ2-3; the match to TRBD1 covers 7 bases. This CDR3 is built from 16 residues. Per the germline V gene, CDR1 is LGHDT and CDR2 is YNNKEL (reference sequence). With 4 bases clipped from V and 0 bases from J, the junction kept 7 bases outside the gene matches. CDR3 in amino acids: CASSRSTGTSTDTQYF. Written as DNA, the CDR3 is TGTGCCAGCAGCCGATCGACAGGGACAAGCACAGATACGCAGTATTTT.

The rearrangement uses TRBV28 and TRBJ2-1, with no clear D. V was clipped by 6 bases and J by 6 bases, with 15 bases between them. In germline, CDR1 is MDHEN, CDR2 SYDVKM. The length of the CDR3 is 14 residues. The CDR3 DNA sequence: TGTGCCAGCAGCTCAGTACGAGGTGGCAATGAGCAGTTCTTC. Protein: CASSSVRGGNEQFF.

Ten or more counts support this clonotype. V usage is TRBV6-2 or TRBV6-3 and J usage is TRBJ2-3; 12 bases match TRBD2. The V gene end was trimmed by 5 bases and the J gene end by 1 base; junction bases not matched to a gene: 1. The CDR3 extends over 15 amino acids. Germline V gene lookup returns CDR1 MNHEY and CDR2 SVGEGT. The CDR3 DNA reads TGTGCCAGCAGTGGACTAGCGGGGCGCACAGATACGCAGTATTTT. This encodes CASSGLAGRTDTQYF.

This clonotype was detected ten times or more. This chain connects TRBV7-6 to TRBJ2-1, with 9 positions matching TRBD2. The trim removed 3 bases at V and 6 bases at J, leaving 3 bases unmatched. The CDR3 has 14 amino acids. Looked up from germline, CDR1 is SGHVS and CDR2 is FNYEAQ. CDR3 amino acids: CASSFVAGANEQFF. The CDR3 DNA follows: TGTGCCAGCAGCTTTGTAGCGGGGGCCAATGAGCAGTTCTTC. The entire variable domain, with the rest obtained from reference TRBV7-6 and TRBJ2-1, is as follows: GAGVSQSPRYKVTKRGQDVALRCDPISGHVSLYWYRQALGQGPEFLTYFNYEAQQDKSGLPNDRFSAERPEGSISTLTIQRTEQRDSAMYRCASSFVAGANEQFFGPGTRLTVL.

This clonotype has a count of ten or more. V and J are TRBV28 and TRBJ1-3; D is unresolved. Germline CDR1 is MDHEN and CDR2 is SYDVKM. CDR3 length: 15 amino acids. V was clipped by 4 bases and J by 0 bases, with 10 bases between them. The CDR3 DNA sequence: TGTGCCAGCAGTTCACCCGGCAACTCTGGAAACACCATATATTTT. Translation gives CASSSPGNSGNTIYF.

V is TRBV10-3 and J is TRBJ1-2; the D is unclear. This CDR3 region has 12 residues. The germline CDR1 and CDR2 sequences are ENHRY and SYGVKD. Trimming shortened V by 5 bases and J by 4 bases, and 8 bases separated the two germline ends. CDR3 sequence (DNA): TGTGCCATCAGTACGGTGCTCTATGGCTACACCTTC. The encoded protein is CAISTVLYGYTF.

This clonotype was detected only a few times. This chain joins TRBV29-1 and TRBJ2-3; D might be TRBD2 (5 bases). Trimming cost V 2 bases and J 10 bases, with 10 bases left between them. The CDR3 runs to 11 residues. The germline CDR1 and CDR2 sequences are SQVTM and ANQGSEA. The CDR3: CSVELVGAQYF. In DNA, the CDR3 is TGCAGCGTTGAACTAGTCGGGGCGCAGTATTTT.

This clonotype came up many times. The chain recombines TRBV6-1 with TRBJ2-1; 9 nucleotides agree with TRBD1. This CDR3 comprises 16 residues. Trimming at V came to 2 bases and at J to 3 bases, leaving 5 bases not matched to a gene. Germline values: CDR1 MNHNS, CDR2 SASEGT. The CDR3 DNA is TGTGCCAGCAGTGAAAGAGAGACAGGGGGCTACAATGAGCAGTTCTTC. This encodes CASSERETGGYNEQFF.

This clonotype was seen only a few times. The chain is built from TRBV9 and TRBJ1-1; D gene unclear. From germline, CDR1 is SGDLS and CDR2 YYNGEE. This CDR3 region has 14 residues. Trimming took 0 bases from V and 5 from J, leaving 11 bases between them. This CDR3 reads CASSVGSLGTEAFF. DNA for the CDR3: TGTGCCAGCAGCGTAGGTTCGCTTGGGACTGAAGCTTTCTTT.

The sample holds a few counts of this clonotype. This chain connects TRBV12-3 or TRBV12-4 to TRBJ1-1; D is unclear. This CDR3 is built from 12 residues. The ends were cut back, 6 bases at V and 10 bases at J, with 15 bases in the middle. This chain's CDR3 is CASSEDSSGAFF. The CDR3 nucleotides read TGTGCCAGCAGCGAGGACTCATCGGGAGCTTTCTTT.

This chain links TRBV7-2 with TRBJ1-5, with TRBD1 matching 7 bases. Losses at the gene ends were 1 base for V and 0 bases for J; bases not matched to a gene: 9. The CDR3 totals 18 residues. Per germline, CDR1 SGHTA and CDR2 FQGNSA. The CDR3 DNA sequence: TGTGCCAGCAGCTTAGAGGGGACAGTACAGTATAGCAATCAGCCCCAGCATTTT. Amino acid sequence: CASSLEGTVQYSNQPQHF. The complete variable domain, with remaining parts taken from reference TRBV7-2 and TRBJ1-5, reads GAGVSQSPSNKVTEKGKDVELRCDPISGHTALYWYRQSLGQGLEFLIYFQGNSAPDKSGLPSDRFSAERTGGSVSTLTIQRTQQEDSAVYLCASSLEGTVQYSNQPQHFGDGTRLSIL.

This clonotype was picked up a small number of times. This rearrangement joins TRBV11-2 to TRBJ2-1; 7 bases line up with TRBD1. The germline gives CDR1 SGHAT, CDR2 FQNNGV. This CDR3 comprises 16 residues. With V trimmed by 1 base and J by 4 bases, 7 bases remained unmatched. The CDR3 sequence is CASSLVRDSAYNEQFF. The DNA for the CDR3 is TGTGCCAGCAGCTTAGTACGGGACAGTGCATACAATGAGCAGTTCTTC. Full variable domain (remainder filled in from reference TRBV11-2 and TRBJ2-1): EAGVAQSPRYKIIEKRQSVAFWCNPISGHATLYWYQQILGQGPKLLIQFQNNGVVDDSQLPKDRFSAERLKGVDSTLKIQPAKLEDSAVYLCASSLVRDSAYNEQFFGPGTRLTVL.

This chain connects TRBV4-1 to TRBJ2-1, with TRBD1 as a possible D gene (6 bases). Germline V gene data show CDR1 as MGHRA and CDR2 as YSYEKL. V dropped 1 base and J dropped 2 bases, with 6 bases sitting between them. The CDR3 extends over 14 amino acids. The CDR3 coding sequence is TGCGCCAGCAGCCAAGGGGACACCTACAATGAGCAGTTCTTC. Its protein is CASSQGDTYNEQFF.

The chain is built from TRBV27 and TRBJ1-2; 8 bases agree with TRBD1. Germline V lookup: CDR1 MNHEY, CDR2 SMNVEV (reference sequence). V lost 5 bases to trimming and J lost 2 bases; unmatched junction nucleotides: 13. The CDR3 runs to 17 residues. The CDR3 DNA follows: TGTGCCAGCAGTCTCCTCGGACAGGGAACTATCAACTATGGCTACACCTTC. Translating gives CASSLLGQGTINYGYTF.

This clonotype was seen a handful of times. The chain carries TRBV20-1 and TRBJ1-2; TRBD1 matches at 8 bases. The V gene's germline CDR1 is DFQATT and CDR2 SNEGSKA (reference sequence). V gave up 0 bases and J gave up 4 bases; unmatched junction bases: 7. The CDR3 contains 15 residues. For the CDR3, the DNA is TGCAGTGCTAGAGATCTAGGACAGGGCTTCTATGGCTACACCTTC. Translated: CSARDLGQGFYGYTF.

As concerns this clonotype: A read error may produce the germline difference seen at one junction end. CDR3 in amino acids: CASSPGHHSYTGELLF. DNA for the CDR3: TGTGCCAGCAGTCCGGGACACCATTCCTACACCGGGGAGCTGTTGTTT. This chain links TRBV28 with TRBJ2-2, with TRBD1 as a possible D gene (6 bases). The CDR3 spans 16 residues. The V gene's germline CDR1 is MDHEN and CDR2 SYDVKM.

The chain employs TRBV28 and TRBJ1-4, with D tentatively TRBD1 (5 bases). The ends were cut back, 5 bases at V and 11 bases at J, with 21 bases in the middle. The CDR3 loop spans 15 amino acids. The germline V gene encodes CDR1 MDHEN and CDR2 SYDVKM. The CDR3 loop reads CASSPIGTMEEKLFF. CDR3 coding DNA: TGTGCCAGCAGTCCGATAGGGACGATGGAGGAGAAACTGTTTTTT.

This clonotype was seen at least ten times. V gene TRBV20-1 combines with J gene TRBJ1-5, with D possibly matching TRBD1 (5 bases). This CDR3 spans 14 amino acids. The ends were cut back, 3 bases at V and 7 bases at J, with 16 bases in the middle. CDR1 DFQATT and CDR2 SNEGSKA come from the germline V gene (reference sequence). The CDR3 DNA follows: TGCAGTGCTAGTCGGGGGGGTTCAGGCCAGCCCCAGCATTTT. This sequence encodes CSASRGGSGQPQHF.